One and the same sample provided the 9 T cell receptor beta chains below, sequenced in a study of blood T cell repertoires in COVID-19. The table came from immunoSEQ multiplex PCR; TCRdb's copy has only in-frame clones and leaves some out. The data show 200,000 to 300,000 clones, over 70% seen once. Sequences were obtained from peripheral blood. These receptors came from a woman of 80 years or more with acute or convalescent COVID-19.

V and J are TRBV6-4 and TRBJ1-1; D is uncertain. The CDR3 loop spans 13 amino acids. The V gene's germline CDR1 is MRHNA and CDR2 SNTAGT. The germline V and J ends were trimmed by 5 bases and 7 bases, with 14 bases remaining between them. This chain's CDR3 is CASSRWMGDEAFF. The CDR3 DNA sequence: TGTGCCAGCAGTCGGTGGATGGGAGATGAAGCTTTCTTT.

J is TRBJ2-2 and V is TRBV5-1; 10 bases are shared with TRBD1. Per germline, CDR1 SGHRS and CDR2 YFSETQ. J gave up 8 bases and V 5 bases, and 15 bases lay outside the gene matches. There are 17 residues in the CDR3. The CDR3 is CASRVELPGQGIGELFF. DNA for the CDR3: TGCGCCAGCAGAGTGGAACTACCGGGACAGGGGATTGGGGAGCTGTTTTTT.

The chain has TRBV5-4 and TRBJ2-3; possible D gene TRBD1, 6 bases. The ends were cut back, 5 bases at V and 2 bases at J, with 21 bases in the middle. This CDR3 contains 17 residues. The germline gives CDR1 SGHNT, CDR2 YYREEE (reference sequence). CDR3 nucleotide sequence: TGTGCCAGCAGAGGATCTGGCCGGGACACTTACACAGATACGCAGTATTTT. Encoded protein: CASRGSGRDTYTDTQYF.

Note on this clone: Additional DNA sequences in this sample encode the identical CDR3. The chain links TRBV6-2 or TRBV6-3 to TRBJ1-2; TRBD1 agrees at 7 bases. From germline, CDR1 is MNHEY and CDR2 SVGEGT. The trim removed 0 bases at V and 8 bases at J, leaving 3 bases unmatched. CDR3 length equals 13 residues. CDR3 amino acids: CASSYSAGGGYTF. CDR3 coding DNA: TGTGCCAGCAGTTACTCCGCAGGGGGAGGCTACACCTTC.

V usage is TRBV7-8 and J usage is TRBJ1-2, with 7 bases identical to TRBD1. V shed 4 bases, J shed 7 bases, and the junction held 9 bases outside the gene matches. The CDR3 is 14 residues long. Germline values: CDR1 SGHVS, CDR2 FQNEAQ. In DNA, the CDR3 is TGTGCCAGCAGCTCTGAACAGGGGTTAGGTGGCTACACCTTC. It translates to CASSSEQGLGGYTF.

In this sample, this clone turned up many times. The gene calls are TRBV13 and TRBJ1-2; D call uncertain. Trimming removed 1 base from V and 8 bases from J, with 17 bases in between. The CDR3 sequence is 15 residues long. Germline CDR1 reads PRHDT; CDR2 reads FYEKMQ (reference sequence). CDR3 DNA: TGTGCCAGCAGCTTAGCATACTTTATCCCTAAAGGCTACACCTTC. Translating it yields CASSLAYFIPKGYTF.

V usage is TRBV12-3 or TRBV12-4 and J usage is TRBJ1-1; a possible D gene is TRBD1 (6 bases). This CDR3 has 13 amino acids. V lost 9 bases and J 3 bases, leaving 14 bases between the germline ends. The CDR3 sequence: CASSGAVYTEAFF. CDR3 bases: TGTGCCAGTTCAGGGGCTGTTTACACTGAAGCTTTCTTT.

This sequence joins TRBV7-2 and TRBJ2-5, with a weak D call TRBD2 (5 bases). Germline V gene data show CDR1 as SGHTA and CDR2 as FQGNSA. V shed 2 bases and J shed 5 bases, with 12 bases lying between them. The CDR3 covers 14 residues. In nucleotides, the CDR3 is TGTGCCAGCAGCTTACCGGGGTTGCGGGAGACCCAGTACTTC. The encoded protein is CASSLPGLRETQYF.

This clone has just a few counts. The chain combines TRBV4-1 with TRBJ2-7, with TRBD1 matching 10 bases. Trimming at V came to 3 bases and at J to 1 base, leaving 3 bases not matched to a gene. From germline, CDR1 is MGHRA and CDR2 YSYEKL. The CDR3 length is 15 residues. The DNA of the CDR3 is TGCGCCAGCAGCCAGCCGGGACAGGGGTCCTACGAGCAGTACTTC. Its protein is CASSQPGQGSYEQYF.